The 32 T cell receptor beta chains presented below share a single source sample, sequenced in a study of cytomegalovirus exposure and HLA in healthy donors. Researchers ran the PCR with 60 Vbeta and 13 Jbeta primers. Generated by immunoSEQ multiplex PCR, the TCRdb table keeps only in-frame clones and is missing some. The sample includes about 97,000 clones, roughly 83% of them seen just once. Input material: PBMCs. The receptors shown here come from a man aged 35 to 55 in good health and CMV-seronegative.

On this clone itself: The junction does not match germline at one end; this may be a read error. V usage is TRBV7-7 and J usage is TRBJ1-2; 9 bases agree with TRBD1. Per germline, CDR1 SSHAT and CDR2 FNYEAQ (reference sequence). The length of the CDR3 is 15 residues. This chain's CDR3 is CASSANRGRNYGYTF. The CDR3 DNA reads as TGTGCTAGCAGCGCCAACAGGGGGCGCAACTATGGCTACACCTTC.

This chain links TRBV7-3 with TRBJ1-3, with D perhaps TRBD1 (5 bases). V was cut by 1 base and J by 4 bases, with 5 bases left in between. Germline assignment: CDR1 SGHTA and CDR2 FQGTGA. This CDR3 has 13 amino acids. This CDR3 is CASSLNRGNTIYF. The CDR3 DNA sequence: TGTGCCAGCAGCTTAAACAGGGGAAACACCATATATTTT.

The rearrangement joins TRBV27 to TRBJ1-1, with 7 bases aligning to TRBD1. J lost 1 base, V lost 4 bases, and 6 bases had no gene match. The CDR3 sequence is 15 residues long. The V gene's germline CDR1 is MNHEY and CDR2 SMNVEV (reference sequence). The CDR3 bases are TGTGCCAGCAGTTCTCCACGGACAGGGAACACTGAAGCTTTCTTT. Translation gives CASSSPRTGNTEAFF.

The chain employs TRBV19 and TRBJ2-1, with a weak D call TRBD2 (6 bases). Germline V gene data show CDR1 as LNHDA and CDR2 as SQIVND (reference sequence). Trimming stripped 3 bases from V and 8 bases from J, with 14 bases between. The CDR3 is 14 amino acids. The CDR3, as DNA: TGTGCCAGTAGTATTCGTCAGGGAGGTTATGAGCAGTTCTTC. Its translation is CASSIRQGGYEQFF. The whole variable domain, remainder taken from reference TRBV19 and TRBJ2-1, is DGGITQSPKYLFRKEGQNVTLSCEQNLNHDAMYWYRQDPGQGLRLIYYSQIVNDFQKGDIAEGYSVSREKKESFPLTVTSAQKNPTAFYLCASSIRQGGYEQFFGPGTRLTVL.

This clone showed up just a few times. The chain is built from TRBV11-2 and TRBJ1-5; D is uncertain. Germline-derived CDR1 and CDR2 are SGHAT and FQNNGV. CDR3 size: 13 residues. Trimming cost V 2 bases and J 3 bases, with 5 bases left between them. The CDR3, as DNA: TGTGCCAGCAGCTTAATCGTCAATCAGCCCCAGCATTTT. Protein sequence: CASSLIVNQPQHF.

The chain joins TRBV29-1 to TRBJ1-1, with 7 bases aligning to TRBD1. The CDR3 runs 13 residues. The germline V gene encodes CDR1 SQVTM and CDR2 ANQGSEA. V dropped 6 bases and J dropped 5; count of bases not matched to a gene: 9. The CDR3: CSVETGVGTEAFF. The CDR3 nucleotides read TGCAGCGTGGAAACAGGGGTGGGAACTGAAGCTTTCTTT.

This clone was detected only once. This chain links TRBV9 with TRBJ1-1; 7 bases match TRBD1. The V gene end was trimmed by 3 bases and the J gene end by 5 bases; junction bases not matched to a gene: 4. The CDR3 loop spans 13 amino acids. The V gene's germline CDR1 is SGDLS and CDR2 YYNGEE. The CDR3 loop is CASSGTGVTEAFF. The CDR3 bases are TGTGCCAGCAGCGGTACAGGGGTTACTGAAGCTTTCTTT. The variable domain in full, with the rest retrieved from reference TRBV9 and TRBJ1-1, is DSGVTQTPKHLITATGQRVTLRCSPRSGDLSVYWYQQSLDQGLQFLIQYYNGEERAKGNILERFSAQQFPDLHSELNLSSLELGDSALYFCASSGTGVTEAFFGQGTRLTVV.

The J gene is TRBJ2-7, the V gene TRBV7-9; 13 bases are shared with TRBD2. The CDR3 has 16 residues. Germline CDR1 reads SEHNR; CDR2 reads FQNEAQ (reference sequence). The junction had 6 bases not matched to a gene; V was cut back by 4 bases and J by 3 bases. The CDR3 spells CASSSEGLAGIYEQYF. In DNA, the CDR3 is TGTGCCAGCAGCTCAGAGGGACTAGCGGGGATCTACGAGCAGTACTTC.

The J gene is TRBJ2-1, the V gene TRBV6-6, with 9 bases aligning to TRBD1. The V segment lost 6 bases and the J segment 3 bases; nucleotides outside the gene matches: 9. This CDR3 is 16 amino acids long. Germline-derived CDR1 and CDR2 are MNHNY and SVGAGI (reference sequence). CDR3 nucleotide sequence: TGTGCCAGCAGACCAGGACAGGGGAAGGTCTACAATGAGCAGTTCTTC. This codes for CASRPGQGKVYNEQFF.

V is TRBV2 and J is TRBJ2-5; 7 bases line up with TRBD1. The CDR3 spans 14 residues. Unmatched junction bases numbered 6, after V lost 3 bases and J lost 5 bases. Germline lookup yields CDR1 SNHLY and CDR2 FYNNEI. Here the CDR3 DNA reads TGTGCCAGCAGTGACGGGCAGGGACAGGAGACCCAGTACTTC. It yields the protein CASSDGQGQETQYF.

V gene TRBV27 combines with J gene TRBJ2-5; 12 bases match TRBD2. This CDR3 is 15 amino acids long. Trimming removed 10 bases from V and 5 bases from J; junction bases left unmatched: 11. Germline CDR1 and CDR2: MNHEY and SMNVEV (reference sequence). In DNA form, the CDR3 reads TGTGCCACCTGGGCTAGCGGGGGGGCCTATGAGACCCAGTACTTC. Translating it yields CATWASGGAYETQYF.

This clone counts as medium-sized (0.01 to 0.1%). This chain connects TRBV7-3 to TRBJ2-1, with 10 bases matching TRBD2. V was pared by 2 bases and J by 8 bases, with 6 bases of the junction left unmatched. The CDR3 contains 15 residues. Germline V lookup: CDR1 SGHTA, CDR2 FQGTGA. In DNA, the CDR3 is TGTGCCAGCAGCTTAGTAGCGGGGGGTCTAGATGAGCAGTTCTTC. Translated, it gives CASSLVAGGLDEQFF.

V usage is TRBV27 and J usage is TRBJ1-2; D is perhaps TRBD1 (6 bases). The CDR3 has 16 amino acids. The germline gives CDR1 MNHEY, CDR2 SMNVEV (reference sequence). The ends were cut back, 2 bases at V and 0 bases at J, with 13 bases in the middle. CDR3 DNA sequence: TGTGCCAGCAGTTTACGCAGGGGTGTAGCTAACTATGGCTACACCTTC. Protein: CASSLRRGVANYGYTF.

The V call is TRBV2, the J call TRBJ2-7, with TRBD2 matching 7 bases. The CDR3 covers 14 residues. Germline V gene lookup returns CDR1 SNHLY and CDR2 FYNNEI. Unmatched junction bases numbered 8, after V lost 8 bases and J lost 1 base. In DNA form, the CDR3 reads TGTGCCAGCCAGCGCCGGGGGGATTCCTACGAGCAGTACTTC. Amino acids: CASQRRGDSYEQYF.

The chain joins TRBV7-2 to TRBJ1-2, with 10 bases fitting TRBD1. The CDR3 extends over 16 amino acids. CDR1 and CDR2 from the germline V gene are SGHTA and FQGNSA. The V segment lost 3 bases and the J segment 2 bases; nucleotides outside the gene matches: 6. CDR3 DNA sequence: TGTGCCAGCAGCTTTAGACCGGGACAGGGGAACTATGGCTACACCTTC. It specifies CASSFRPGQGNYGYTF.

The rearrangement joins TRBV5-6 to TRBJ2-1; tentatively, D is TRBD2 (7 bases). Germline loops: CDR1 SGHDT, CDR2 YYEEEE. Trimming stripped 6 bases from V and 5 bases from J, with 21 bases between. The CDR3 covers 16 residues. The CDR3 sequence: CASTKGGDARNNEQFF. CDR3 DNA sequence: TGTGCCAGCACTAAGGGGGGGGACGCAAGGAACAATGAGCAGTTCTTC.

J is TRBJ1-1 and V is TRBV18, with 7 bases lining up with TRBD1. Looked up from germline, CDR1 is KGHSH and CDR2 is LQKENI. The CDR3 contains 15 residues. The V segment lost 5 bases and the J segment 1 base; nucleotides outside the gene matches: 7. CDR3 sequence reads: CASSSSGGSNTEAFF. The DNA for the CDR3 is TGTGCCAGCTCATCTTCAGGGGGTTCGAACACTGAAGCTTTCTTT.

J is TRBJ1-6 and V is TRBV6-1; 7 bases agree with TRBD1. The CDR3 is 14 amino acids. Per germline, CDR1 MNHNS and CDR2 SASEGT. V lost 7 bases, J lost 10 bases, and 10 bases stayed unmatched. The CDR3 region is CASKVGGGQSPLHF. DNA of the CDR3: TGTGCCAGCAAGGTTGGAGGGGGCCAGTCACCCCTCCACTTT.

The rearrangement links TRBV2 to TRBJ2-3, with 13 bases aligning to TRBD2. V shed 5 bases, J shed 2 bases, and the junction held 4 bases outside the gene matches. CDR1 is SNHLY and CDR2 is FYNNEI in the germline V gene. There are 16 residues in the CDR3. The CDR3 sequence: CASSMGLAGLTDTQYF. In DNA, the CDR3 is TGTGCCAGCAGTATGGGACTAGCGGGACTCACAGATACGCAGTATTTT.

Worth noting for this clone: The germline gene is not matched at one end of the junction; a read error may be the cause. The chain combines TRBV7-7 with TRBJ2-1, with a weak D call TRBD2 (6 bases). This CDR3 has 16 residues. The germline V gene has CDR1 SSHAT and CDR2 FNYEAQ (reference sequence). CDR3 sequence (DNA): TGTGCTAGCAGCTTAGCACGGGGGACCCCCTACAATGAGCAGTTCTTC. Protein product: CASSLARGTPYNEQFF.

The V and J genes are TRBV6-1 and TRBJ1-4; D might be TRBD1 (5 bases). Per germline, CDR1 MNHNS and CDR2 SASEGT. The CDR3 consists of 13 residues. V was cut by 7 bases and J by 4 bases, with 10 bases left in between. The CDR3: CASKGAINEKLFF. The CDR3 DNA is TGTGCCAGCAAAGGGGCCATTAATGAAAAACTGTTTTTT.

This sequence joins TRBV7-3 and TRBJ1-1; no clear D. The CDR3 totals 13 residues. V lost 5 bases and J 1 base, leaving 8 bases between the germline ends. Germline loops: CDR1 SGHTA, CDR2 FQGTGA. Written as DNA, the CDR3 is TGTGCCAGCAGCACTACACCGAACACTGAAGCTTTCTTT. It is translated as CASSTTPNTEAFF.

This clone was observed once. The V gene is TRBV7-2, the J gene TRBJ2-6; tentative D call: TRBD1 (5 bases). CDR1 and CDR2 (germline): SGHTA, FQGNSA. With 3 bases removed from V and 2 bases from J, the gap between germline ends came to 8 bases. The CDR3 extends over 15 amino acids. The CDR3 bases are TGTGCCAGCAGCTTGACAGTTACTGGGGCCAACGTCCTGACTTTC. Translating it yields CASSLTVTGANVLTF.

The genes are TRBV19 and TRBJ1-1; perhaps TRBD1 as D (6 bases). This CDR3 is 14 amino acids long. CDR1 is LNHDA and CDR2 is SQIVND in the germline V gene (reference sequence). V lost 3 bases to trimming and J lost 3 bases, with 11 bases between them. Here the CDR3 reads CASSMGGGYTEAFF. CDR3 DNA: TGTGCCAGTAGTATGGGGGGGGGCTACACTGAAGCTTTCTTT.

This clone was found a few times. The chain couples TRBV6-5 to TRBJ1-2, with 7 bases lining up with TRBD1. This CDR3 comprises 15 residues. J gave up 3 bases and V 7 bases, and 11 bases lay outside the gene matches. Germline V gives CDR1 MNHEY, CDR2 SVGAGI. CDR3 coding DNA: TGTGCCAGCATCCCTACCCACAGGGGCCACTATGGCTACACCTTC. Residues: CASIPTHRGHYGYTF.

The rearrangement uses TRBV5-1 and TRBJ2-7, with 8 bases matching TRBD2. V lost 2 bases to trimming and J lost 7 bases; unmatched junction nucleotides: 5. The CDR3 extends over 13 amino acids. Germline CDR1 reads SGHRS; CDR2 reads YFSETQ. CDR3 bases: TGCGCCAGCAGCTTAGTTGCGGGGGGTGAGCAGTACTTC. Amino acid sequence: CASSLVAGGEQYF.

There are a few counts of this clone. The chain uses TRBV30 and TRBJ2-2; D unresolved. Trimming stripped 5 bases from V and 0 bases from J, with 10 bases between. The CDR3 has 14 amino acids. Germline CDR1 and CDR2: GTSNPN and SVGIG (reference sequence). Here the CDR3 reads CAWLQAANTGELFF. CDR3 nucleotides: TGTGCCTGGTTGCAGGCCGCGAACACCGGGGAGCTGTTTTTT.

This clone turned up a few times. The CDR3 DNA follows: TGCGCCAGCAGCTGGGACAGGGTCGATGGCTACACCTTC. As protein: CASSWDRVDGYTF. V is TRBV5-1 and J is TRBJ1-2, with 9 bases lining up with TRBD1. Germline CDR1 SGHRS, CDR2 YFSETQ. J was trimmed by 6 bases and V by 3 bases; bases with no gene match: 3. CDR3 size: 13 residues.

The rearrangement links TRBV7-2 to TRBJ1-2, with D unresolved. V shed 5 bases and J shed 0 bases, with 16 bases lying between them. Germline V CDR1 and CDR2: SGHTA, FQGNSA. The CDR3 length is 16 residues. CDR3 in amino acids: CASSPQPRGANYGYTF. Here the CDR3 DNA reads TGTGCCAGCAGCCCACAACCCCGCGGGGCTAACTATGGCTACACCTTC.

The rearrangement links TRBV5-1 to TRBJ2-2; D gene uncertain. With 0 bases removed from V and 6 bases from J, the gap between germline ends came to 9 bases. The CDR3 runs 14 residues. Per the germline V gene, CDR1 is SGHRS and CDR2 is YFSETQ. CDR3: CASSLAVDSGELFF. The CDR3 DNA sequence: TGCGCCAGCAGCTTGGCTGTAGACTCCGGGGAGCTGTTTTTT.

This chain connects TRBV18 to TRBJ1-4; the D gene is possibly TRBD1 (5 bases). The V end was cut by 2 bases, the J end by 7 bases, with 11 bases between. The germline gives CDR1 KGHSH, CDR2 LQKENI. This CDR3 spans 14 amino acids. The CDR3 coding sequence is TGTGCCAGCTCACCAGTGCAGGGTACTGAAAAACTGTTTTTT. It translates to CASSPVQGTEKLFF. The variable domain in full, with the rest retrieved from reference TRBV18 and TRBJ1-4, is NAGVMQNPRHLVRRRGQEARLRCSPMKGHSHVYWYRQLPEEGLKFMVYLQKENIIDESGMPKERFSAEFPKEGPSILRIQQVVRGDSAAYFCASSPVQGTEKLFFGSGTQLSVL.

The chain is built from TRBV15 and TRBJ2-7, with 7 nucleotides matching TRBD1. Germline CDR1 LNHNV, CDR2 YYDKDF (reference sequence). The CDR3 extends over 15 amino acids. J gave up 3 bases and V 3 bases, and 8 bases lay outside the gene matches. CDR3 DNA: TGTGCCACCAGCAGTCCCCGGGACAGCCTCTACGAGCAGTACTTC. Its translation: CATSSPRDSLYEQYF.